The 31 T cell receptor beta chains below were found in one sample sequenced in a study of T-cell memory formation after mild COVID-19. TCRdb reprocessed the 5' RACE reads with MiXCR, giving one entry per CDR3 protein. Of roughly 380,000 distinct CDR3 sequences in the sample, 25% to 30% were seen once. Sequencing input: PBMCs or a T cell subset sorted from them (not recorded which). These receptors all come from an adult woman who had mild COVID-19 (a few samples of this study predate the infection). Cell type and time point are not known.

The DNA of the CDR3 is TGTGCCACCAGTGATTTAGAGGGTATGAACACTGAAGCTTTCTTT. Translating gives CATSDLEGMNTEAFF. The V gene is TRBV24-1, the J gene TRBJ1-1; D unclear. Deletions cut 1 base from V and 0 bases from J, with 8 bases between. The germline gives CDR1 KGHDR, CDR2 SFDVKD. The CDR3 totals 15 residues.

This clonotype appeared a few times. CDR3 nucleotides: TGTGCCAGCAGTCATCCGGACGTATCTAATGAAAAACTGTTTTTT. This translates into CASSHPDVSNEKLFF. V usage is TRBV12-3 or TRBV12-4 and J usage is TRBJ1-4, with D unresolved. The CDR3 covers 15 residues. V lost 5 bases to trimming and J lost 3 bases, with 13 bases between them.

The table lists this clonotype with a few counts. The chain employs TRBV20-1 and TRBJ2-7; 9 nucleotides align to TRBD2. J lost 5 bases, V lost 6 bases, and 11 bases had no gene match. Germline V gene sequence: CDR1 DFQATT, CDR2 SNEGSKA (reference sequence). This CDR3 spans 14 amino acids. The CDR3 DNA follows: TGCAGTGCGGATGATAGCGGGAGAGGCAACGAGCAGTACTTC. Residues: CSADDSGRGNEQYF.

The chain has TRBV5-1 and TRBJ2-1, with TRBD1 as a possible D gene (5 bases). CDR3 length: 13 residues. The V end was cut by 2 bases, the J end by 6 bases, with 9 bases between. Germline CDR1 and CDR2: SGHRS and YFSETQ. The CDR3 DNA follows: TGCGCCAGCAGCTTAGACCAGGGCAATGAGCAGTTCTTC. Translation: CASSLDQGNEQFF.

The chain is built from TRBV7-9 and TRBJ1-1; 7 bases fit TRBD1. Germline assignment: CDR1 SEHNR and CDR2 FQNEAQ (reference sequence). There are 14 residues in the CDR3. J lost 1 base, V lost 5 bases, and 4 bases had no gene match. The CDR3 region is CASSQGQPNTEAFF. The CDR3 bases are TGTGCCAGCAGCCAGGGACAGCCGAACACTGAAGCTTTCTTT.

This chain connects TRBV25-1 to TRBJ1-1, with TRBD1 as a possible D gene (6 bases). Germline CDR1 and CDR2: MGHDK and SYGVNS. This CDR3 spans 14 amino acids. V lost 5 bases, J lost 5 bases, and 15 bases lay in between. The CDR3 protein is CASSPLSGATEAFF. Written as DNA, the CDR3 is TGTGCCAGCAGTCCCCTCTCAGGGGCGACTGAAGCTTTCTTT.

This clonotype appeared a few times. The chain has TRBV12-5 and TRBJ2-7, with 10 nucleotides matching TRBD2. V gave up 3 bases and J gave up 5 bases; unmatched junction bases: 4. This CDR3 comprises 14 residues. Germline CDR1 and CDR2: LGHNT and FRNRAP. The CDR3 loop reads CASGFSGRKHEQYF. The CDR3 region has the DNA TGTGCTAGTGGTTTTAGCGGGAGGAAGCACGAGCAGTACTTC.

The chain employs TRBV2 and TRBJ1-4; no clear D. The CDR3 contains 11 residues. The ends were cut back, 4 bases at V and 7 bases at J, with 4 bases in the middle. CDR1 and CDR2 from the germline V gene are SNHLY and FYNNEI. The DNA of the CDR3 is TGTGCCAGCAGTGTCCGTGAAAAACTGTTTTTT. This gives the protein CASSVREKLFF.

This clonotype has a handful of counts. This chain uses TRBV20-1 with TRBJ1-1; no reliable D call. Germline V CDR1 and CDR2: DFQATT, SNEGSKA (reference sequence). The CDR3 is 12 residues long. V was shortened by 4 bases and J by 2 bases, with 8 bases between the two germline ends. The CDR3 is CSAMIRNTEAFF. DNA for the CDR3: TGCAGTGCTATGATCCGCAACACTGAAGCTTTCTTT.

The gene calls are TRBV4-3 and TRBJ1-1; D uncertain. CDR1 is LGHNA and CDR2 is YSLEER in the germline V gene. The CDR3 loop spans 14 amino acids. V was clipped by 0 bases and J by 1 base, with 6 bases between them. The CDR3 coding sequence is TGCGCCAGCAGCCAAGAGTACAGGAACACTGAAGCTTTCTTT. Translated, it gives CASSQEYRNTEAFF.

The rearrangement uses TRBV4-1 and TRBJ2-7, with D possibly called TRBD1 or TRBD2 (6 bases each). The CDR3 sequence is 15 residues long. The V and J ends lost 0 bases and 4 bases respectively, with 13 bases between them. The germline V gene encodes CDR1 MGHRA and CDR2 YSYEKL. The CDR3 protein is CASSQEPGGMYEQYF. The CDR3 DNA is TGCGCCAGCAGCCAAGAGCCCGGGGGCATGTACGAGCAGTACTTC.

This clonotype appeared a few times. The chain recombines TRBV20-1 with TRBJ2-7, with 8 bases aligning to TRBD2. The trim removed 0 bases at V and 3 bases at J, leaving 10 bases unmatched. CDR3 length equals 16 residues. Germline assignment: CDR1 DFQATT and CDR2 SNEGSKA (reference sequence). The CDR3 spells CSARDLSGTRFYEQYF. The CDR3 nucleotides read TGCAGTGCTAGAGATCTTAGCGGGACCCGGTTCTACGAGCAGTACTTC.

The gene calls are TRBV24-1 and TRBJ2-5; 9 bases fit TRBD1. Germline CDR1 reads KGHDR; CDR2 reads SFDVKD. With 3 bases clipped from V and 5 bases from J, the junction kept 12 bases outside the gene matches. The CDR3 runs 17 residues. CDR3 amino acids: CATSDHRQGGYVETQYF. DNA of the CDR3: TGTGCCACCAGTGATCATCGACAGGGGGGCTACGTTGAGACCCAGTACTTC.

The chain employs TRBV4-1 and TRBJ2-3; D is undetermined. V lost 0 bases and J 0 bases, leaving 7 bases between the germline ends. The CDR3 length is 15 residues. Germline loops: CDR1 MGHRA, CDR2 YSYEKL. DNA of the CDR3: TGCGCCAGCAGCCAAGAGCCCTTAAGCACAGATACGCAGTATTTT. Translation: CASSQEPLSTDTQYF.

This clonotype was seen only a few times. V usage is TRBV6-5 and J usage is TRBJ2-7, with D tentatively TRBD1 (5 bases). V dropped 4 bases and J dropped 5 bases, with 12 bases sitting between them. The CDR3 consists of 13 residues. Germline V lookup: CDR1 MNHEY, CDR2 SVGAGI. The CDR3 DNA reads as TGTGCCAGCAGTTTAGGCAGGGCAAACGAGCAGTACTTC. Encoded protein: CASSLGRANEQYF.

This clonotype appeared many times. The V gene is TRBV12-3 or TRBV12-4, the J gene TRBJ2-1; possibly TRBD1 for D (7 bases). This CDR3 is 14 amino acids long. V lost 4 bases to trimming and J lost 4 bases, with 11 bases between them. In DNA, the CDR3 is TGTGCCAGCAGTTACGGGGGACAGTACAATGAGCAGTTCTTC. Its translation: CASSYGGQYNEQFF.

The rearrangement joins TRBV20-1 to TRBJ2-6; D gene uncertain. V gave up 4 bases and J gave up 0 bases, with 7 bases separating them. This CDR3 has 14 amino acids. Germline V gene data show CDR1 as DFQATT and CDR2 as SNEGSKA (reference sequence). CDR3 in amino acids: CSANLYSGANVLTF. CDR3 DNA sequence: TGCAGTGCTAACCTGTACTCTGGGGCCAACGTCCTGACTTTC.

The genes are TRBV4-1 and TRBJ2-3; the match to TRBD2 covers 14 bases. V lost 1 base to trimming and J lost 8 bases; unmatched junction nucleotides: 5. This CDR3 has 16 amino acids. Germline lookup yields CDR1 MGHRA and CDR2 YSYEKL. In DNA form, the CDR3 reads TGCGCCAGCAGCCAAGTGACTAGCGGGGGGGCTGGTACGCAGTATTTT. Translated, it gives CASSQVTSGGAGTQYF.

This clonotype has a single count. The chain is built from TRBV30 and TRBJ1-2; a possible D gene is TRBD1 (5 bases). CDR3 length: 13 amino acids. Germline values: CDR1 GTSNPN, CDR2 SVGIG (reference sequence). The V gene lost 0 bases and the J gene lost 7 bases, with 12 bases spanning the gap. The CDR3: CAWSVGRGAGYTF. CDR3 nucleotide sequence: TGTGCCTGGAGTGTCGGGAGGGGCGCTGGCTACACCTTC.

The chain uses TRBV7-8 and TRBJ2-6, with D maybe TRBD1 (5 bases). V lost 1 base to trimming and J lost 3 bases, with 7 bases between them. CDR1 is SGHVS, CDR2 FQNEAQ, per germline. This CDR3 region has 15 residues. Here the CDR3 reads CASSLGQLGANVLTF. The CDR3 DNA reads as TGTGCCAGCAGCTTAGGACAGCTTGGGGCCAACGTCCTGACTTTC.

The rearrangement links TRBV6-2 or TRBV6-3 to TRBJ2-1; TRBD2 is a possible D gene (5 bases). The CDR3 runs to 14 residues. The V gene lost 8 bases and the J gene lost 8 bases, with 19 bases spanning the gap. From germline, CDR1 is MNHEY and CDR2 SVGEGT. The CDR3 DNA reads TGTGCCAGCGGGGAGCAACTCAAGTGGGATGAGCAGTTCTTC. Translated, it gives CASGEQLKWDEQFF.

This chain uses TRBV19 with TRBJ1-5; maybe TRBD1 (5 bases). Germline V lookup: CDR1 LNHDA, CDR2 SQIVND (reference sequence). Trimming cost V 3 bases and J 4 bases, with 10 bases left between them. The CDR3 runs 14 residues. CDR3: CASSIYGGNQPQHF. CDR3 DNA: TGTGCCAGTAGTATTTACGGGGGGAATCAGCCCCAGCATTTT.

This clonotype came up a few times. The chain uses TRBV29-1 and TRBJ2-4; D is ambiguous. This CDR3 is built from 13 residues. Germline CDR1 and CDR2: SQVTM and ANQGSEA. V was cut by 3 bases and J by 5 bases, with 11 bases left in between. CDR3 sequence reads: CSVDGSGQNIQYF. In nucleotides, the CDR3 is TGCAGCGTTGACGGGTCAGGCCAAAACATTCAGTACTTC.

This clonotype turned up a few times. CDR3 coding DNA: TGCAGCGTTGCCGAAAACGGCAATCAGCCCCAGCATTTT. Translating it yields CSVAENGNQPQHF. The V and J genes are TRBV29-1 and TRBJ1-5; D is ambiguous. Germline CDR1 SQVTM, CDR2 ANQGSEA. The V end lost 4 bases, the J end lost 2 bases, and 9 bases lay between the germline ends. The CDR3 is made up of 13 amino acids.

This clonotype was recorded a few times. The gene calls are TRBV7-9 and TRBJ2-7; unclear D gene. Trimming took 1 base from V and 5 from J, leaving 12 bases between them. Germline CDR1 and CDR2: SEHNR and FQNEAQ (reference sequence). The CDR3 is 14 residues long. The CDR3 bases are TGTGCCAGCAGCTTAGACGGGCAGTACGACGAGCAGTACTTC. It yields the protein CASSLDGQYDEQYF.

The gene calls are TRBV5-1 and TRBJ1-3, with D unresolved. The CDR3 is made up of 14 amino acids. From germline, CDR1 is SGHRS and CDR2 YFSETQ. The V and J ends lost 3 bases and 0 bases respectively, with 7 bases between them. CDR3 loop: CASSSGLSGNTIYF. CDR3 in DNA: TGCGCCAGCAGCTCCGGTCTCTCTGGAAACACCATATATTTT.

V usage is TRBV15 and J usage is TRBJ1-1; D is undetermined. Germline lookup yields CDR1 LNHNV and CDR2 YYDKDF (reference sequence). This CDR3 region has 16 residues. V dropped 3 bases and J dropped 1 base, with 15 bases sitting between them. CDR3 in DNA: TGTGCCACCAGCAGTCCCCGCCGTGGGGAGAACACTGAAGCTTTCTTT. It is translated as CATSSPRRGENTEAFF.

The chain uses TRBV3-1 and TRBJ2-7; no reliable D call. Germline CDR1 reads LGHDT; CDR2 reads YNNKEL (reference sequence). The CDR3 loop spans 14 amino acids. The V end lost 1 base, the J end lost 9 bases, and 16 bases lay between the germline ends. The CDR3 spells CASSQGPQESAQYF. DNA for the CDR3: TGTGCCAGCAGCCAAGGGCCTCAGGAATCTGCGCAGTACTTC.

This clonotype appeared a few times. This chain links TRBV5-1 with TRBJ2-7; possible D gene TRBD1, 6 bases. This CDR3 spans 15 amino acids. With 1 base removed from V and 1 base from J, the gap between germline ends came to 12 bases. CDR1 and CDR2 (germline): SGHRS, YFSETQ. The CDR3 region is CASSLTLGQSYEQYF. The CDR3 nucleotides read TGCGCCAGCAGCTTGACCCTTGGACAGTCCTACGAGCAGTACTTC.

The chain uses TRBV9 and TRBJ2-7; tentatively, D is TRBD1 or TRBD2 (5 bases each). The length of the CDR3 is 12 residues. V was clipped by 4 bases and J by 5 bases, with 10 bases between them. The germline CDR1 and CDR2 sequences are SGDLS and YYNGEE. This chain's CDR3 is CASSQGDHEQYF. For the CDR3, the DNA is TGTGCCAGCAGCCAAGGGGACCACGAGCAGTACTTC.

This rearrangement joins TRBV25-1 to TRBJ1-4; 7 positions agree with TRBD1. This CDR3 is built from 15 residues. J lost 7 bases, V lost 2 bases, and 7 bases had no gene match. The V gene's germline CDR1 is MGHDK and CDR2 SYGVNS. CDR3 region: CASSEQRGPVEKLFF. The CDR3 region has the DNA TGTGCCAGCAGTGAACAGAGGGGGCCAGTTGAAAAACTGTTTTTT.